The source of this TCR beta chain is a study of human T cells and chemical hapten exposure. Germline loops: CDR1 SQVTM, CDR2 ANQGSEA. V lost 6 bases, J lost 0 bases, and 8 bases lay in between. The CDR3 has 13 residues. Described time point: pre-sensitization, week 0. Treatment meaning: therapeutic diphenylcyclopropenone sensitization with weekly scalp DPC. Per the original methods: Per-sample TCR counts ranged from roughly 20,000 to 750,000, median about 100,000. TCRdb recomputed calls from the RACE reads with MiXCR, one row per CDR3 protein. The V and J calls follow TCRdb's processing rather than the paper's. The sample yields over 300,000 distinct CDR3 sequences, 4% to 6% seen once. This clonotype was seen at least ten times.

V usage is TRBV29-1 and J usage is TRBJ2-2; D is uncertain. This clonotype originated in a woman aged 50 to 65 with alopecia areata. Some clones in this sample may be carry-over from other donors' samples. This material consisted of whole blood, taken in connection with sensitization to the hapten diphenylcyclopropenone (DPC). This CDR3 is CSVLGPNTGELFF. The CDR3 coding sequence is TGCAGCGTCCTGGGCCCGAACACCGGGGAGCTGTTTTTT.